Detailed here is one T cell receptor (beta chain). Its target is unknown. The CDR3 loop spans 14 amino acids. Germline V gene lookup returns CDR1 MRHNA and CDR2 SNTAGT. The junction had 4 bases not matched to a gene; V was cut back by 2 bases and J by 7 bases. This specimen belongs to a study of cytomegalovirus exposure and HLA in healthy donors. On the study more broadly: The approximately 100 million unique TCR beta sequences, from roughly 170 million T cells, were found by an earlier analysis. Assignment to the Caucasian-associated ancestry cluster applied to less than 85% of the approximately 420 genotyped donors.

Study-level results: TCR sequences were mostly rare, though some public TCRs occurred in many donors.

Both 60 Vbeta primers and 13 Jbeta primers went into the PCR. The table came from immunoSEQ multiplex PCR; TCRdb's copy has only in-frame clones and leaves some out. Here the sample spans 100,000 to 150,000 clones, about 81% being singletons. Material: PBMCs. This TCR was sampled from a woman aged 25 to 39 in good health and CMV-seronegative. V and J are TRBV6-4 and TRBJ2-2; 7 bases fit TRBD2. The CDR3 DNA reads TGTGCCAGCAGTGACCGCGGGAGAGGCGGGGAGCTGTTTTTT. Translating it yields CASSDRGRGGELFF.